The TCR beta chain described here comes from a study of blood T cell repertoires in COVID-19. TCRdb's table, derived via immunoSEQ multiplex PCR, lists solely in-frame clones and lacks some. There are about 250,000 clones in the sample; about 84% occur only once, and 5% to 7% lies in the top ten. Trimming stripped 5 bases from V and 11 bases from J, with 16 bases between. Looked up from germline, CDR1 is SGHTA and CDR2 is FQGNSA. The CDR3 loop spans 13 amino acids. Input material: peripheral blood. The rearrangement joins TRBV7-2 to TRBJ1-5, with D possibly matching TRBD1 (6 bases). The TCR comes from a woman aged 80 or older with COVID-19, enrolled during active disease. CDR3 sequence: CASSPQGYEAQHF. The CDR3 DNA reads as TGTGCCAGCAGCCCCCAGGGGTACGAGGCCCAGCATTTT.